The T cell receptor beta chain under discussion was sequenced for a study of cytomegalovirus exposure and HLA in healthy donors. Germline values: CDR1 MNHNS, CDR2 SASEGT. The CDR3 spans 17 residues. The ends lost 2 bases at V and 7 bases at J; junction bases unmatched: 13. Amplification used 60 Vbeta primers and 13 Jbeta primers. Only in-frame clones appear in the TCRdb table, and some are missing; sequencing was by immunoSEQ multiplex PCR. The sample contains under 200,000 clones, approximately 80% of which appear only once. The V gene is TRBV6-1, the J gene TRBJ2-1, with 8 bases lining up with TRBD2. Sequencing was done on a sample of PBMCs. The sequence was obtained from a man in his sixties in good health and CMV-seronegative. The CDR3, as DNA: TGTGCCAGCAGTGAAAGGACCGGGACTAGAATTAGAAATGAGCAGTTCTTC. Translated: CASSERTGTRIRNEQFF.